This TCR beta chain was recovered during a study of blood T cells in healthy people across ages. Study results and limitations: Long-lived donors exceeded aged donors in naive CD4+ cells and diversity. Roughly linear age-related decline in beta diversity appeared, significant by age 40.

A sample-barcoded 5' primer and a J-beta primer mix were used in a second PCR of roughly 6 to 11 cycles. Via MiXCR, TCRdb re-called the 5' RACE reads, giving one row per CDR3 protein. The sample records about 1.4 million distinct CDR3 sequences, roughly 64% being singletons. Isolated PBMCs totaled at least 7 million in each sample. This CDR3 region has 15 residues. V lost 7 bases and J lost 6, with 20 bases in between. Looked up from germline, CDR1 is SGHAT and CDR2 is FQNNGV. Remarks on this clonotype: The antigen is unknown.

Sequencing was performed on blood. This TCR came from a young man in good health. This sequence joins TRBV11-2 and TRBJ2-3; D not resolved. DNA for the CDR3: TGTGCCAGCACCTCCTATCTGGGATCGTCGGATACGCAGTATTTT. Translating gives CASTSYLGSSDTQYF. Variable domain in full (rest from reference TRBV11-2 and TRBJ2-3): EAGVAQSPRYKIIEKRQSVAFWCNPISGHATLYWYQQILGQGPKLLIQFQNNGVVDDSQLPKDRFSAERLKGVDSTLKIQPAKLEDSAVYLCASTSYLGSSDTQYFGPGTRLTVL.